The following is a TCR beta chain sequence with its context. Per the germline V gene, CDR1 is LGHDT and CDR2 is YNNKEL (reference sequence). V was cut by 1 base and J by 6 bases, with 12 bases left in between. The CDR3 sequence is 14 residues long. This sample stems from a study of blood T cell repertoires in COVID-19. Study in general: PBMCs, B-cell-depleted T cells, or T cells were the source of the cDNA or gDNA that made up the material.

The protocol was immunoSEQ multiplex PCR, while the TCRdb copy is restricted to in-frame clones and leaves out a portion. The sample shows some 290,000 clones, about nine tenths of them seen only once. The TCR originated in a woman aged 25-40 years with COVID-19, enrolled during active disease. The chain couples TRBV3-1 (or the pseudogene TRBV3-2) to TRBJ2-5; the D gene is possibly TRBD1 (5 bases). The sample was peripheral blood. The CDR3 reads CASSQGAGSKTQYF. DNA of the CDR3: TGTGCCAGCAGCCAAGGGGCAGGGTCCAAGACCCAGTACTTC.